These 17 T cell receptor beta chains share one sample of origin, sequenced in a study of radiation and T cells in renal cell carcinoma. The time point: blood 4 weeks post-SBRT, at nephrectomy. Sample treatment: 15 Gy SBRT to primary tumor, nephrectomy 4 weeks later. The method was immunoSEQ multiplex PCR; TCRdb's version includes in-frame clones alone and lacks a portion of them. This table has over 85,000 clones, 70% to 90% appearing once. Sequencing used blood, obtained from a patient whose treatment included radiotherapy and nephrectomy. The receptors come from a man aged 45-60 years with renal cell carcinoma.

The rearrangement uses TRBV7-2 and TRBJ1-1; D may be TRBD1 (5 bases). The germline CDR1 and CDR2 sequences are SGHTA and FQGNSA. The CDR3 contains 15 residues. Trimming pared 5 bases from V and 3 bases from J, leaving 16 bases between. This chain's CDR3 is CASSTSRGGDTEAFF. The DNA for the CDR3 is TGTGCCAGCAGCACCTCCCGGGGGGGGGACACTGAAGCTTTCTTT.

The CDR3 loop is CASSEAVRGDGYTF. CDR3 bases: TGTGCCAGCAGTGAAGCGGTCAGGGGAGATGGCTACACCTTC. The gene calls are TRBV2 and TRBJ1-2; tentatively, D is TRBD1 (6 bases). V gave up 0 bases and J gave up 6 bases, with 11 bases separating them. The CDR3 extends over 14 amino acids. Per germline, CDR1 SNHLY and CDR2 FYNNEI.

This clone has just a few counts. This sequence joins TRBV30 and TRBJ1-2; possibly TRBD1 for D (5 bases). Trimming removed 6 bases at V and 8 bases at J, with 10 bases between. Germline V CDR1 and CDR2: GTSNPN, SVGIG (reference sequence). This CDR3 comprises 10 residues. CDR3 nucleotide sequence: TGTGCCTGTGAAGAGGGGGGCTACACCTTC. Its protein product is CACEEGGYTF.

The genes are TRBV5-1 and TRBJ2-7, with D tentatively TRBD1 or TRBD2 (5 bases each). CDR1 is SGHRS, CDR2 YFSETQ, per germline. V was shortened by 3 bases and J by 4 bases, with 11 bases between the two germline ends. The CDR3 spans 13 residues. CDR3 in DNA: TGCGCCAGCAGCTGGGGGACCGCATACGAGCAGTACTTC. Translated: CASSWGTAYEQYF.

The chain links TRBV4-2 to TRBJ1-3; TRBD1 is a possible D gene (6 bases). The CDR3 extends over 15 amino acids. Germline-derived CDR1 and CDR2 are LGHNA and YNFKEQ. Trimming pared 0 bases from V and 8 bases from J, leaving 14 bases between. CDR3 in DNA: TGTGCCAGCAGCCAAGATAGAGCAGGGGAGTACACCATATATTTT. Translating gives CASSQDRAGEYTIYF.

The V and J genes are TRBV5-1 and TRBJ2-1; D may be TRBD1 or TRBD2 (6 bases each). The CDR3 covers 15 residues. Trimming removed 0 bases at V and 6 bases at J, with 13 bases between. Germline V CDR1 and CDR2: SGHRS, YFSETQ. As DNA, the CDR3 is TGCGCCAGCAGCTTGGAGGGGGGCTCGGGCAATGAGCAGTTCTTC. The encoded protein is CASSLEGGSGNEQFF.

The chain uses TRBV7-2 and TRBJ1-2; D unclear. Germline V lookup: CDR1 SGHTA, CDR2 FQGNSA. V was clipped by 5 bases and J by 0 bases, with 4 bases between them. The length of the CDR3 is 12 residues. The CDR3 sequence is CASSQPNYGYTF. The CDR3 DNA sequence: TGTGCCAGCAGCCAACCTAACTATGGCTACACCTTC.

V and J are TRBV5-1 and TRBJ2-1; 8 nucleotides match TRBD2. CDR3 length equals 15 residues. The V gene's germline CDR1 is SGHRS and CDR2 YFSETQ. With 4 bases clipped from V and 6 bases from J, the junction kept 9 bases outside the gene matches. This chain's CDR3 is CASSPPGGLSNEQFF. CDR3 bases: TGCGCCAGCAGCCCCCCGGGGGGGCTCTCCAATGAGCAGTTCTTC.

This chain joins TRBV19 and TRBJ2-1; TRBD2 matches at 9 bases. The V gene's germline CDR1 is LNHDA and CDR2 SQIVND (reference sequence). V trimming: 2 bases; J trimming: 2 bases; junction bases outside the gene matches: 4. The CDR3 sequence is 16 residues long. The CDR3 DNA is TGTGCCAGTAGTATAAGCGGGAGGCCTCCCTACAATGAGCAGTTCTTC. It specifies CASSISGRPPYNEQFF.

The rearrangement uses TRBV6-1 and TRBJ2-1; D possibly corresponds to TRBD1 (5 bases). Trimming stripped 2 bases from V and 3 bases from J, with 11 bases between. The CDR3 is made up of 15 amino acids. Germline V gives CDR1 MNHNS, CDR2 SASEGT. CDR3 residues: CASSENWGSYNEQFF. The CDR3 DNA reads TGTGCCAGCAGTGAAAACTGGGGCAGCTACAATGAGCAGTTCTTC.

The chain combines TRBV5-1 with TRBJ1-4; 8 nucleotides align to TRBD1. V lost 1 base and J lost 6; bases outside the gene matches: 5. The CDR3 is 15 amino acids. Germline lookup yields CDR1 SGHRS and CDR2 YFSETQ. Written as DNA, the CDR3 is TGCGCCAGCAGCTTGAGGGTGACAGGGGATGAAAAACTGTTTTTT. Translated: CASSLRVTGDEKLFF. Full variable domain (remainder filled in from reference TRBV5-1 and TRBJ1-4): KAGVTQTPRYLIKTRGQQVTLSCSPISGHRSVSWYQQTPGQGLQFLFEYFSETQRNKGNFPGRFSGRQFSNSRSEMNVSTLELGDSALYLCASSLRVTGDEKLFFGSGTQLSVL.

The chain uses TRBV7-9 and TRBJ2-7; the match to TRBD1 covers 8 bases. The ends lost 5 bases at V and 1 base at J; junction bases unmatched: 4. Germline assignment: CDR1 SEHNR and CDR2 FQNEAQ (reference sequence). The CDR3 spans 14 residues. This chain's CDR3 is CASSLQGVSYEQYF. In DNA, the CDR3 is TGTGCCAGCAGCCTACAGGGGGTATCCTACGAGCAGTACTTC.

This sequence joins TRBV7-3 and TRBJ2-6; D not certain. Trimming took 5 bases from V and 1 from J, leaving 9 bases between them. The CDR3 is 15 amino acids. Germline V CDR1 and CDR2: SGHTA, FQGTGA. CDR3 in DNA: TGTGCCAGCAGCCCAGGATCGTCTGGGGCCAACGTCCTGACTTTC. As protein: CASSPGSSGANVLTF.

The rearrangement links TRBV5-1 to TRBJ2-2; D unresolved. The CDR3 is 14 residues long. Germline-derived CDR1 and CDR2 are SGHRS and YFSETQ. V was cut by 0 bases and J by 8 bases, with 11 bases left in between. CDR3 protein: CASSLEARRGELFF. CDR3 bases: TGCGCCAGCAGCTTGGAAGCCCGCCGGGGGGAGCTGTTTTTT.

This chain connects TRBV7-2 to TRBJ2-5, with 9 bases matching TRBD1. The CDR3 contains 15 residues. The V segment lost 2 bases and the J segment 5 bases; nucleotides outside the gene matches: 6. Germline V lookup: CDR1 SGHTA, CDR2 FQGNSA. The CDR3, as DNA: TGTGCCAGCAGCTTATTGGGACAGGGAGGGGAGACCCAGTACTTC. Its protein product is CASSLLGQGGETQYF.

The chain joins TRBV27 to TRBJ2-1; 8 bases line up with TRBD2. CDR1 MNHEY and CDR2 SMNVEV come from the germline V gene (reference sequence). Trimming cost V 6 bases and J 4 bases; bases outside gene matches: 8. The CDR3 totals 15 residues. The CDR3 DNA reads TGTGCCAGCAGCCTGCGGGGGGACCGGTACAATGAGCAGTTCTTC. It codes for CASSLRGDRYNEQFF.

The rearrangement links TRBV18 to TRBJ2-1, with TRBD2 matching over 14 bases. V lost 2 bases, J lost 0 bases, and 3 bases stayed unmatched. This CDR3 spans 18 amino acids. Germline loops: CDR1 KGHSH, CDR2 LQKENI. CDR3: CASSPGTSGGSSYNEQFF. CDR3 sequence (DNA): TGTGCCAGCTCACCAGGGACTAGCGGGGGCAGCTCCTACAATGAGCAGTTCTTC. The whole variable domain, filled in from reference TRBV18 and TRBJ2-1, reads NAGVMQNPRHLVRRRGQEARLRCSPMKGHSHVYWYRQLPEEGLKFMVYLQKENIIDESGMPKERFSAEFPKEGPSILRIQQVVRGDSAAYFCASSPGTSGGSSYNEQFFGPGTRLTVL.